The sequence of this T cell receptor beta chain was determined in a study of response to subunit inactivated influenza vaccine. The CDR3 totals 13 residues. Trimming shortened V by 6 bases and J by 6 bases, and 13 bases separated the two germline ends. TCRdb analysed the RT-PCR reads with MiXCR anew, one entry per CDR3 protein. The data contain roughly 630,000 distinct CDR3 sequences, about 14% of them seen just once; the ten biggest clones take up 7.5% to 9%. The rearrangement links TRBV12-3 or TRBV12-4 to TRBJ2-3; D perhaps matches TRBD2 (6 bases). The TCR originated in a man in his fifties or sixties who received an inactivated influenza vaccine. The sample consisted of PBMCs from blood, taken about 14 days before vaccination. The CDR3 nucleotides read TGTGCCAGCAGCCCGGGGGTCTCGGATACGCAGTATTTT. This gives the protein CASSPGVSDTQYF.